The sequence of this TCR beta chain was determined in a study of chemoradiotherapy in HPV16-positive cancers. Background on the study: Functional T-cell assays on a couple of HPV16-positive patients' cells defined candidate HPV-specific clones and common TCR motifs. The study's findings and limits: HPV-responsive T-cell expansion during chemoradiotherapy was linked to improved recurrence-free survival in HPV16-positive patients. Functional assays defining HPV-specific T cells used only a couple of HPV16-positive patients. Candidate HPV-specific clones and E7-related TCR motifs grew in tumor during treatment.

Notes on this clone: Its antigen remains unidentified.

Generated by immunoSEQ multiplex PCR, the TCRdb table keeps only in-frame clones and is missing some. This sample has about 68,000 clones, with around nine tenths found just once. The TCR originated in a human donor with HPV-associated anogenital cancer. This sample comprised blood, obtained from a patient who underwent chemoradiotherapy.

CDR3 in DNA: TGTGCCAGCTCACCCAACCTCCAAGAGACCCAGTACTTC. Protein sequence: CASSPNLQETQYF. The chain couples TRBV18 to TRBJ2-5; D is ambiguous. This CDR3 region has 13 residues. The germline V gene encodes CDR1 KGHSH and CDR2 LQKENI. The V and J ends lost 3 bases and 1 base respectively, with 6 bases between them. Full variable domain (outside the CDR3, taken from reference TRBV18 and TRBJ2-5): NAGVMQNPRHLVRRRGQEARLRCSPMKGHSHVYWYRQLPEEGLKFMVYLQKENIIDESGMPKERFSAEFPKEGPSILRIQQVVRGDSAAYFCASSPNLQETQYFGPGTRLLVL.